These 19 T cell receptor beta chains originate from one sample sequenced in a study of cytomegalovirus exposure and HLA in healthy donors (dated by TCRdb to about 2017). The method was the immunoSEQ multiplex PCR assay. The multiplex PCR relied on a mix of 60 forward primers for TCR Vbeta segments and 13 reverse primers for TCR Jbeta segments. TCRdb took over this immuneACCESS table, retaining in-frame rearrangements with V and J assigned. Such tables are incomplete; in checked studies, under half of the missing clones stem from an unresolved V gene, and the remainder is unexplained. The table for this sample lists approximately 72,000 clones. The ten most abundant clones make up over 4% of the sample. Specimen: PBMCs. The origin of the receptors is a woman in her thirties or forties in good health and CMV-seropositive.

The V call is TRBV18, the J call TRBJ2-3; 9 bases line up with TRBD1. With V trimmed by 4 bases and J by 4 bases, 3 bases remained unmatched. This CDR3 comprises 14 residues. CDR1 and CDR2 from the germline V gene are KGHSH and LQKENI. This CDR3 reads CASSQTGGADTQYF. CDR3 nucleotides: TGTGCCAGCTCACAGACAGGGGGAGCAGATACGCAGTATTTT. Full variable domain (missing parts from reference TRBV18 and TRBJ2-3): NAGVMQNPRHLVRRRGQEARLRCSPMKGHSHVYWYRQLPEEGLKFMVYLQKENIIDESGMPKERFSAEFPKEGPSILRIQQVVRGDSAAYFCASSQTGGADTQYFGPGTRLTVL.

This rearrangement joins TRBV11-2 to TRBJ2-5; D uncertain. V was pared by 8 bases and J by 6 bases, with 19 bases between. This CDR3 comprises 14 residues. The germline gives CDR1 SGHAT, CDR2 FQNNGV. This CDR3 reads CASRRVSDGKTQYF. In DNA form, the CDR3 reads TGTGCCAGCCGCCGGGTGAGCGACGGAAAGACCCAGTACTTC.

The chain employs TRBV6-5 and TRBJ1-1, with 7 positions matching TRBD1. Germline loops: CDR1 MNHEY, CDR2 SVGAGI. The CDR3 loop spans 14 amino acids. V dropped 6 bases and J dropped 5; count of bases not matched to a gene: 9. The DNA for the CDR3 is TGTGCCAGCAGAACAGGGGAGGAGTGGACTGAAGCTTTCTTT. This encodes CASRTGEEWTEAFF.

This sequence joins TRBV4-2 and TRBJ2-3; TRBD1 agrees at 7 bases. From germline, CDR1 is LGHNA and CDR2 YNFKEQ. This CDR3 is 15 amino acids long. Germline trimming cut 4 bases from V and 3 bases from J; bases unmatched to any gene: 7. The CDR3 nucleotides read TGTGCCAGCAGCCCTGGACAGGTTGTAACAGATACGCAGTATTTT. This codes for CASSPGQVVTDTQYF.

V gene TRBV19 combines with J gene TRBJ2-1; perhaps TRBD2 as D (7 bases). Germline-derived CDR1 and CDR2 are LNHDA and SQIVND (reference sequence). V lost 0 bases to trimming and J lost 8 bases, with 17 bases between them. The CDR3 extends over 16 amino acids. CDR3 bases: TGTGCCAGTAGTATAGATCTGGGGGCGGGAGTCTATGAGCAGTTCTTC. Translating gives CASSIDLGAGVYEQFF.

The J gene is TRBJ2-1, the V gene TRBV5-1; 8 nucleotides align to TRBD2. V was clipped by 2 bases and J by 0 bases; unmatched bases: 1. Germline V gives CDR1 SGHRS, CDR2 YFSETQ. The CDR3 has 15 residues. The chain's CDR3 is CASSFSGDSYNEQFF. The DNA for the CDR3 is TGCGCCAGCAGCTTTAGCGGGGACTCCTACAATGAGCAGTTCTTC.

The chain has TRBV5-5 and TRBJ1-1; TRBD1 might be the D (5 bases). V was clipped by 3 bases and J by 3 bases, with 12 bases between them. Germline V gene sequence: CDR1 SGHKS, CDR2 YYEKEE (reference sequence). The CDR3 is 14 amino acids. The CDR3 DNA reads as TGTGCCAGCAGCTCCAGGGACTTGTACACTGAAGCTTTCTTT. Translating it yields CASSSRDLYTEAFF.

The chain employs TRBV19 and TRBJ1-1; TRBD1 might be the D (5 bases). Per the germline V gene, CDR1 is LNHDA and CDR2 is SQIVND (reference sequence). This CDR3 spans 18 amino acids. The germline V and J ends were trimmed by 0 bases and 0 bases, with 17 bases remaining between them. The DNA of the CDR3 is TGTGCCAGTAGTATAGATCGTCCAGGGAAAATAGTGAACACTGAAGCTTTCTTT. The encoded protein is CASSIDRPGKIVNTEAFF.

The CDR3 loop reads CASSLSPGANTEAFF. CDR3 sequence (DNA): TGTGCCAGCAGTTTGTCCCCAGGGGCCAACACTGAAGCTTTCTTT. This sequence joins TRBV27 and TRBJ1-1, with D tentatively TRBD1 (6 bases). Germline V gene data show CDR1 as MNHEY and CDR2 as SMNVEV (reference sequence). The V and J ends lost 3 bases and 2 bases respectively, with 13 bases between them. The CDR3 has 15 amino acids.

The chain employs TRBV5-4 and TRBJ2-5; TRBD2 is a possible D gene (6 bases). The J call is uncertain, as TRBJ2-7 better fits the DNA end. The CDR3 contains 13 residues. Germline CDR1 SGHNT, CDR2 YYREEE (reference sequence). CDR3: CASSLSGLNEQYF. DNA of the CDR3: TGTGCCAGCAGCTTGTCGGGACTCAACGAGCAGTACTTC.

V usage is TRBV7-9 and J usage is TRBJ1-6, with 7 nucleotides matching TRBD1. The germline V gene has CDR1 SEHNR and CDR2 FQNEAQ (reference sequence). The J segment lost 9 bases and the V segment lost 2 bases, leaving 10 bases of the junction unmatched. This CDR3 comprises 16 residues. Here the CDR3 reads CASSLFRTGGASPLHF. CDR3 coding DNA: TGTGCCAGCAGCTTATTCAGGACAGGAGGGGCTTCACCCCTCCACTTT.

The gene calls are TRBV6-1 and TRBJ2-7; 8 bases map to TRBD1. Germline CDR1 reads MNHNS; CDR2 reads SASEGT. The CDR3 runs to 14 residues. The trim removed 8 bases at V and 0 bases at J, leaving 6 bases unmatched. CDR3 region: CASGDRFNSYEQYF. CDR3 nucleotide sequence: TGTGCCAGCGGGGACAGGTTTAACTCCTACGAGCAGTACTTC.

This sequence joins TRBV4-3 and TRBJ2-5, with D possibly matching TRBD2 (5 bases). The J call is in doubt because the DNA end fits TRBJ2-7 better. From germline, CDR1 is LGHNA and CDR2 YSLEER. This CDR3 is 14 amino acids long. For the CDR3, the DNA is TGCGCCAGCAGCCGCCGGGGTTACTCCTACGAGCAGTACTTC. This gives the protein CASSRRGYSYEQYF.

V and J are TRBV6-1 and TRBJ2-2; no reliable D call. V lost 3 bases to trimming and J lost 7 bases, with 12 bases between them. Germline assignment: CDR1 MNHNS and CDR2 SASEGT. The CDR3 covers 14 residues. The CDR3 nucleotides read TGTGCCAGCAGTGAGGGTGAGGAATACGGGGAGCTGTTTTTT. Translating it yields CASSEGEEYGELFF.

The CDR3 DNA follows: TGTGCCACGTTACAGGGGGAAGAGACCCAGTACTTC. Translation gives CATLQGEETQYF. This rearrangement joins TRBV7-9 to TRBJ2-5, with 8 bases fitting TRBD1. Germline trimming cut 10 bases from V and 3 bases from J; bases unmatched to any gene: 4. Looked up from germline, CDR1 is SEHNR and CDR2 is FQNEAQ (reference sequence). The CDR3 has 12 amino acids.

V is TRBV25-1 and J is TRBJ2-7; 9 positions agree with TRBD1. Germline V gene sequence: CDR1 MGHDK, CDR2 SYGVNS. The CDR3 length is 18 residues. With 6 bases clipped from V and 3 bases from J, the junction kept 18 bases outside the gene matches. CDR3: CASRGFGPSGTGIYEQYF. In DNA form, the CDR3 reads TGTGCCAGCAGAGGCTTTGGGCCTTCCGGGACAGGGATCTACGAGCAGTACTTC.

The chain combines TRBV9 with TRBJ2-1, with TRBD2 identical over 10 bases. This CDR3 has 16 amino acids. The V gene's germline CDR1 is SGDLS and CDR2 YYNGEE. The trim removed 4 bases at V and 8 bases at J, leaving 12 bases unmatched. The CDR3 region has the DNA TGTGCCAGCAGCACCCTTGGGGGGACTAGCGCGCATGAGCAGTTCTTC. It is translated as CASSTLGGTSAHEQFF.

The V call is TRBV4-1, the J call TRBJ2-6; 8 bases fit TRBD1. The V gene end was trimmed by 4 bases and the J gene end by 2 bases; junction bases not matched to a gene: 16. Germline V gene data show CDR1 as MGHRA and CDR2 as YSYEKL. The CDR3 sequence is 20 residues long. CDR3 DNA: TGCGCCAGCAGCCGAGATGCCTTGGACAGGGCCCCGACTGGGGCCAACGTCCTGACTTTC. It codes for CASSRDALDRAPTGANVLTF.

The CDR3 is CASSQAAKNIQYF. The CDR3 coding sequence is TGCGCCAGCAGCCAAGCAGCCAAAAACATTCAGTACTTC. The V and J genes are TRBV5-1 and TRBJ2-4; D unresolved. Germline lookup yields CDR1 SGHRS and CDR2 YFSETQ. The germline V and J ends were trimmed by 4 bases and 0 bases, with 5 bases remaining between them. CDR3 size: 13 residues.